Presented here are 23 T cell receptor beta chains from one specimen sequenced in a study of beta chain features in type 1 diabetes. General study findings and limits: Type 1 diabetes patients had moderately but significantly shorter TCRB CDR3s in all four CD4+ subsets.

Every bit of the isolated RNA underwent reverse transcription, so sequencing read expressed TCRB transcripts. TCRdb keeps only in-frame clones here, not all; method: immunoSEQ multiplex PCR. The sample has around 710,000 clones; 12% are singletons. What these receptors recognize is not known. Sequences were obtained from naive CD4+ T cells from blood. These receptors originate from a man younger than 40 with type 1 diabetes.

The table lists this clone with a few counts. V and J are TRBV4-3 and TRBJ1-5, with D possibly being TRBD1 (5 bases). The V end was cut by 4 bases, the J end by 2 bases, with 12 bases between. Germline assignment: CDR1 LGHNA and CDR2 YSLEER. The CDR3 loop spans 15 amino acids. The DNA of the CDR3 is TGCGCCAGCAGCCTTGATCAGGGCCGCAATCAGCCCCAGCATTTT. Its translation: CASSLDQGRNQPQHF.

This clone showed up just a few times. The chain employs TRBV2 and TRBJ2-5; no definite D call. V lost 8 bases and J 3 bases, leaving 7 bases between the germline ends. The germline V gene has CDR1 SNHLY and CDR2 FYNNEI. The CDR3 sequence is 11 residues long. CDR3 sequence reads: CASGEKETQYF. The CDR3 DNA reads as TGTGCCAGCGGGGAAAAAGAGACCCAGTACTTC.

The rearrangement uses TRBV27 and TRBJ2-7; no clear D. This CDR3 comprises 13 residues. V lost 4 bases and J lost 1, with 8 bases in between. Germline V gene sequence: CDR1 MNHEY, CDR2 SMNVEV (reference sequence). Written as DNA, the CDR3 is TGTGCCAGCAGTTCCCGCCTTTCCTACGAGCAGTACTTC. Amino acids: CASSSRLSYEQYF.

The chain has TRBV7-2 and TRBJ1-5; D is unclear. The V gene's germline CDR1 is SGHTA and CDR2 FQGNSA. V lost 2 bases and J 3 bases, leaving 11 bases between the germline ends. This CDR3 spans 15 amino acids. CDR3 loop: CASSLTGRNNQPQHF. In DNA form, the CDR3 reads TGTGCCAGCAGCTTAACCGGGCGTAACAATCAGCCCCAGCATTTT.

This chain uses TRBV5-1 with TRBJ2-7, with 12 nucleotides matching TRBD1. Germline loops: CDR1 SGHRS, CDR2 YFSETQ. The J segment lost 4 bases and the V segment lost 4 bases, leaving 12 bases of the junction unmatched. The CDR3 loop spans 17 amino acids. The CDR3 region has the DNA TGCGCCAGCAGCCCATCCCCGGGACAGGGGGCGAGATACGAGCAGTACTTC. It specifies CASSPSPGQGARYEQYF.

J is TRBJ2-5 and V is TRBV7-2, with D tentatively TRBD2 (6 bases). Germline V gene lookup returns CDR1 SGHTA and CDR2 FQGNSA. The germline V and J ends were trimmed by 1 base and 4 bases, with 10 bases remaining between them. CDR3 length: 14 amino acids. In DNA, the CDR3 is TGTGCCAGCAGCTTAGTGTGGCGGGGAGAGACCCAGTACTTC. Translated, it gives CASSLVWRGETQYF.

This chain joins TRBV29-1 and TRBJ1-1; perhaps TRBD1 as D (5 bases). This CDR3 has 12 amino acids. V was trimmed by 4 bases and J by 10 bases, leaving 16 bases between them. Germline V gives CDR1 SQVTM, CDR2 ANQGSEA. The CDR3 nucleotides are TGCAGCGTTGGGGGGGATGGGCGAGGAGCTTTCTTT. Translating it yields CSVGGDGRGAFF. The variable domain in full, with the rest retrieved from reference TRBV29-1 and TRBJ1-1, is SAVISQKPSRDICQRGTSLTIQCQVDSQVTMMFWYRQQPGQSLTLIATANQGSEATYESGFVIDKFPISRPNLTFSTLTVSNMSPEDSSIYLCSVGGDGRGAFFGQGTRLTVV.

The chain uses TRBV6-6 and TRBJ1-5; 9 positions agree with TRBD1. Trimming at V came to 6 bases and at J to 7 bases, leaving 4 bases not matched to a gene. This CDR3 is built from 13 residues. Germline V gene data show CDR1 as MNHNY and CDR2 as SVGAGI (reference sequence). CDR3 bases: TGTGCCAGCAGCTTGGACAGGGGACAGCCCCAGCATTTT. It encodes CASSLDRGQPQHF.

Only a few counts were recorded for this clone. J is TRBJ2-1 and V is TRBV30; D is unclear. The germline V gene has CDR1 GTSNPN and CDR2 SVGIG (reference sequence). V shed 4 bases and J shed 0 bases, with 1 base lying between them. The CDR3 runs to 11 residues. The CDR3 sequence: CAWTSYNEQFF. As DNA, the CDR3 is TGTGCCTGGACCTCCTACAATGAGCAGTTCTTC.

This CDR3 is CSVESGVGTDTQYF. The CDR3 nucleotides are TGCAGCGTTGAGTCAGGGGTCGGGACAGATACGCAGTATTTT. The V and J genes are TRBV29-1 and TRBJ2-3, with D perhaps matching TRBD1 (6 bases). Trimming stripped 3 bases from V and 3 bases from J, with 13 bases between. The CDR3 covers 14 residues. CDR1 SQVTM and CDR2 ANQGSEA come from the germline V gene.

This clone was seen more than once but under ten times. The V and J genes are TRBV5-1 and TRBJ2-2, with TRBD1 identical over 7 bases. The CDR3 is 17 residues long. Germline trimming cut 0 bases from V and 5 bases from J; bases unmatched to any gene: 10. Germline V lookup: CDR1 SGHRS, CDR2 YFSETQ. CDR3 region: CASSLVLTGRETGELFF. The CDR3 nucleotides are TGCGCCAGCAGCTTGGTCCTGACAGGGCGAGAGACCGGGGAGCTGTTTTTT. The whole variable domain, filled in from reference TRBV5-1 and TRBJ2-2, reads KAGVTQTPRYLIKTRGQQVTLSCSPISGHRSVSWYQQTPGQGLQFLFEYFSETQRNKGNFPGRFSGRQFSNSRSEMNVSTLELGDSALYLCASSLVLTGRETGELFFGEGSRLTVL.

This chain uses TRBV5-4 with TRBJ2-3, with D perhaps matching TRBD1 (5 bases). Per the germline V gene, CDR1 is SGHNT and CDR2 is YYREEE (reference sequence). V dropped 4 bases and J dropped 3 bases, with 18 bases sitting between them. The CDR3 loop spans 16 amino acids. For the CDR3, the DNA is TGTGCCAGCAGCCCCCCGCAGGGCGGCAGAACAGATACGCAGTATTTT. This gives the protein CASSPPQGGRTDTQYF.

The gene calls are TRBV6-5 and TRBJ1-2; 7 bases agree with TRBD1. The CDR3 loop spans 13 amino acids. The germline gives CDR1 MNHEY, CDR2 SVGAGI. J lost 6 bases, V lost 2 bases, and 3 bases had no gene match. CDR3 sequence: CASSYRGLHGYTF. DNA for the CDR3: TGTGCCAGCAGTTACAGGGGGCTACATGGCTACACCTTC.

There are a few counts of this clone. V usage is TRBV27 and J usage is TRBJ1-6; the D is unclear. V lost 5 bases to trimming and J lost 13 bases, with 12 bases between them. This CDR3 is built from 12 residues. In germline, CDR1 is MNHEY, CDR2 SMNVEV (reference sequence). The CDR3 sequence is CASSPNLEPLHF. CDR3 sequence (DNA): TGTGCCAGCAGTCCAAATCTCGAGCCCCTCCACTTT.

This clone occurred a few times. This chain links TRBV18 with TRBJ2-1; 8 bases fit TRBD2. The ends lost 6 bases at V and 8 bases at J; junction bases unmatched: 18. Germline V gene lookup returns CDR1 KGHSH and CDR2 LQKENI. The CDR3 spans 17 residues. The CDR3 DNA follows: TGTGCCAGCTCTCGCAAAGAACCGGGACTAGGGTTGCATGAGCAGTTCTTC. Protein: CASSRKEPGLGLHEQFF.

This clone was seen ten or more times. This same CDR3 is encoded by further DNA sequences in the sample. The rearrangement uses TRBV7-2 and TRBJ2-1; 8 bases are shared with TRBD1. Unmatched junction bases numbered 0, after V lost 1 base and J lost 1 base. Per the germline V gene, CDR1 is SGHTA and CDR2 is FQGNSA. The CDR3 runs 15 residues. Written as DNA, the CDR3 is TGTGCCAGCAGCTTAGGACAGGGGTCCTACAATGAGCAGTTCTTC. Its protein is CASSLGQGSYNEQFF.

The chain carries TRBV27 and TRBJ2-5; 8 nucleotides line up with TRBD1. V lost 8 bases and J lost 3; bases outside the gene matches: 5. The germline V gene has CDR1 MNHEY and CDR2 SMNVEV (reference sequence). This CDR3 comprises 13 residues. The DNA of the CDR3 is TGTGCCAGCGGATGGACAGGGAAAGAGACCCAGTACTTC. It codes for CASGWTGKETQYF.

The chain joins TRBV5-4 to TRBJ2-1, with D possibly matching TRBD1 (6 bases). The CDR3 length is 15 residues. Germline loops: CDR1 SGHNT, CDR2 YYREEE (reference sequence). Trimming took off 0 bases at V and 2 bases at J, with 9 bases between the two ends. The CDR3 nucleotides are TGTGCCAGCAGCTTGGACCAGGGGCCCTACAATGAGCAGTTCTTC. Its translation is CASSLDQGPYNEQFF.

In this sample, this clone turned up a few times. This chain uses TRBV18 with TRBJ2-7; D is possibly TRBD1 or TRBD2 (6 bases each). Germline-derived CDR1 and CDR2 are KGHSH and LQKENI. The CDR3 has 14 residues. V was pared by 2 bases and J by 3 bases, with 11 bases between. The CDR3, as DNA: TGTGCCAGCTCACCAGCGGGACACCTCTACGAGCAGTACTTC. Translating it yields CASSPAGHLYEQYF.

The rearrangement joins TRBV6-5 to TRBJ2-7; the match to TRBD2 covers 9 bases. The CDR3 has 15 amino acids. V was pared by 0 bases and J by 2 bases, with 2 bases of the junction left unmatched. The germline V gene encodes CDR1 MNHEY and CDR2 SVGAGI. The CDR3: CASSYSKRGAYEQYF. The CDR3 DNA is TGTGCCAGCAGTTACTCGAAGCGGGGGGCCTACGAGCAGTACTTC.

This chain links TRBV7-6 with TRBJ2-1; D uncertain. V lost 1 base and J 4 bases, leaving 11 bases between the germline ends. The germline gives CDR1 SGHVS, CDR2 FNYEAQ. The CDR3 loop spans 15 amino acids. CDR3 coding DNA: TGTGCCAGCAGCTTAGTACATACCCCTTACAATGAGCAGTTCTTC. Its translation is CASSLVHTPYNEQFF.

Only a few counts were recorded for this clone. This chain connects TRBV29-1 to TRBJ2-7, with TRBD1 matching 8 bases. CDR1 and CDR2 (germline): SQVTM, ANQGSEA. The CDR3 loop spans 13 amino acids. J gave up 0 bases and V 7 bases, and 5 bases lay outside the gene matches. CDR3 coding DNA: TGCAGCGGCCGGGACAGGTACTCCTACGAGCAGTACTTC. It specifies CSGRDRYSYEQYF.

The J gene is TRBJ2-5, the V gene TRBV6-5; a possible D gene is TRBD1 (6 bases). Germline CDR1 MNHEY, CDR2 SVGAGI. Trimming cost V 0 bases and J 3 bases, with 14 bases left between them. The CDR3 has 16 residues. DNA for the CDR3: TGTGCCAGCAGTTACTCGATGATGGCAGGGGAAGAGACCCAGTACTTC. Protein product: CASSYSMMAGEETQYF.